This T cell receptor (beta chain) originates from a study of blood T cells in healthy people across ages. Study-wide context: The template switching approach captured approximately one barcoded beta molecule for every two T cells.

Turning to this clonotype: Its antigen is as yet unknown.

The V segment lost 6 bases and the J segment 4 bases; nucleotides outside the gene matches: 8. The germline gives CDR1 DFQATT, CDR2 SNEGSKA (reference sequence). The CDR3 totals 14 residues. A second PCR, run for about 7 to 11 cycles, used a sample-barcoded 5' primer plus a J-beta primer mix. TCRdb re-called the 5' RACE reads through MiXCR, storing one row per CDR3 protein. Here the sample spans over 1,300,000 distinct CDR3 sequences, around 55% being singletons. Study-wide points: Expanded clonotype shifts may have been confounded, as the donors had an unknown CMV status. A strong correlation between TCR beta diversity and naive T cell percentage was seen. Estimates based on one million T cells were treated as lower bounds.

V is TRBV20-1 and J is TRBJ1-2; 10 bases fit TRBD1. Sequencing was carried out using blood. The source is a man aged 18 to 35 in good health. CDR3 nucleotide sequence: TGCAGTGCCCCGGGACAGGGGTCATTCTATGGCTACACCTTC. The encoded protein is CSAPGQGSFYGYTF.